What follows are 27 T cell receptor beta chains derived from one specimen sequenced in a study of T cell responses to AZD1222 COVID-19 vaccine. Method: immunoSEQ multiplex PCR; TCRdb's copy keeps in-frame clones and lacks some. Here the sample spans fewer than 200,000 clones, roughly 88% being singletons. The sample here was peripheral blood, taken 28 days after the second AZD1222 dose. All receptors come from an adult who received the AZD1222 COVID-19 vaccine.

The chain is built from TRBV7-2 and TRBJ1-2, with D possibly matching TRBD1 (5 bases). This CDR3 is 14 amino acids long. CDR1 and CDR2 (germline): SGHTA, FQGNSA. V was pared by 6 bases and J by 1 base, with 12 bases between. The CDR3 DNA reads as TGTGCCAGCAGGATCGGGGGGGTTAACTATGGCTACACCTTC. Translated: CASRIGGVNYGYTF.

The chain links TRBV19 to TRBJ1-1, with 7 bases lining up with TRBD1. This CDR3 has 14 amino acids. From germline, CDR1 is LNHDA and CDR2 SQIVND (reference sequence). V lost 3 bases to trimming and J lost 2 bases; unmatched junction nucleotides: 3. CDR3 DNA: TGTGCCAGTAGTATTGGACAGGTTAACACTGAAGCTTTCTTT. Amino acid sequence: CASSIGQVNTEAFF.

The rearrangement links TRBV6-5 to TRBJ2-7; possible D gene TRBD2, 6 bases. Trimming stripped 4 bases from V and 9 bases from J, with 22 bases between. The CDR3 has 15 amino acids. Germline CDR1 MNHEY, CDR2 SVGAGI. CDR3 nucleotide sequence: TGTGCCAGCAGTTCCACAGGCGGGGCGACGGCGGGGCAGTACTTC. Protein: CASSSTGGATAGQYF.

The chain is built from TRBV24-1 and TRBJ2-1; D might be TRBD2 (6 bases). This CDR3 region has 16 residues. CDR1 KGHDR and CDR2 SFDVKD come from the germline V gene. The V end was cut by 2 bases, the J end by 2 bases, with 12 bases between. The CDR3 bases are TGTGCCACCAGTGATTCCGGGGGTAGTCCCTACAATGAGCAGTTCTTC. This encodes CATSDSGGSPYNEQFF.

V gene TRBV29-1 combines with J gene TRBJ2-1; a weak D match, TRBD1 (5 bases). Germline assignment: CDR1 SQVTM and CDR2 ANQGSEA. Trimming removed 4 bases at V and 3 bases at J, with 10 bases between. CDR3 length: 13 residues. CDR3 protein: CSVVGDLYNEQFF. The CDR3 DNA reads as TGCAGCGTTGTAGGGGATCTCTACAATGAGCAGTTCTTC.

This clone has more than one count but fewer than ten. The chain combines TRBV4-1 with TRBJ2-5; D is undetermined. The V gene lost 4 bases and the J gene lost 2 bases, with 11 bases spanning the gap. The CDR3 consists of 14 residues. Germline loops: CDR1 MGHRA, CDR2 YSYEKL. The CDR3 coding sequence is TGCGCCAGCAGCCTCGGACCGCTACAAGAGACCCAGTACTTC. Translation gives CASSLGPLQETQYF.

The V and J genes are TRBV4-3 and TRBJ2-2, with TRBD1 matching 9 bases. The germline CDR1 and CDR2 sequences are LGHNA and YSLEER. This CDR3 has 16 residues. The ends lost 2 bases at V and 7 bases at J; junction bases unmatched: 8. CDR3 sequence (DNA): TGCGCCAGCAGCCAACGGGCGACAGGGGGTGTCGGGGAGCTGTTTTTT. This encodes CASSQRATGGVGELFF.

The V gene is TRBV14, the J gene TRBJ1-1; possibly TRBD1 for D (5 bases). The CDR3 has 13 residues. Germline lookup yields CDR1 SGHDN and CDR2 FVKESK. V gave up 4 bases and J gave up 7 bases, with 13 bases separating them. The CDR3 reads CASSPYWDGEAFF. The CDR3 coding sequence is TGTGCCAGCAGCCCGTACTGGGACGGTGAAGCTTTCTTT.

This rearrangement joins TRBV29-1 to TRBJ2-1; 7 bases agree with TRBD1. After removal of 5 bases from V and 9 bases from J, the junction contained 10 bases not matched to a gene. The CDR3 spans 13 residues. Germline lookup yields CDR1 SQVTM and CDR2 ANQGSEA. Written as DNA, the CDR3 is TGCAGCGTTAACAAACAGGGGAATGGTGAGCAGTTCTTC. Translating gives CSVNKQGNGEQFF.

The chain combines TRBV18 with TRBJ1-3; D remains unclear. The V end lost 2 bases, the J end lost 0 bases, and 8 bases lay between the germline ends. Looked up from germline, CDR1 is KGHSH and CDR2 is LQKENI. There are 15 residues in the CDR3. The CDR3 DNA reads TGTGCCAGCTCACCAGCCAGAAGCTCTGGAAACACCATATATTTT. Encoded protein: CASSPARSSGNTIYF.

The chain carries TRBV6-5 and TRBJ1-3, with D uncertain. Germline V gives CDR1 MNHEY, CDR2 SVGAGI. Trimming pared 8 bases from V and 4 bases from J, leaving 15 bases between. The CDR3 length is 14 residues. The CDR3 region has the DNA TGTGCCAGCGAAGACCCGACGGCGGGAAACACCATATATTTT. This translates into CASEDPTAGNTIYF.

CDR3 sequence (DNA): TGTGCCAGTACCCATGGGAACACTGAAGCTTTCTTT. It encodes CASTHGNTEAFF. The chain recombines TRBV19 with TRBJ1-1, with D hard to call. Between the trimmed V and J ends, which lost 7 bases and 1 base, there was a span of 7 bases. CDR3 size: 12 residues. Germline lookup yields CDR1 LNHDA and CDR2 SQIVND (reference sequence).

V gene TRBV4-2 combines with J gene TRBJ2-1, with 12 nucleotides matching TRBD2. The CDR3 has 16 amino acids. CDR1 LGHNA and CDR2 YNFKEQ come from the germline V gene. Trimming removed 4 bases from V and 7 bases from J; junction bases left unmatched: 8. This CDR3 is CASSRVLAGGDNEQFF. The CDR3 DNA reads TGTGCCAGCAGCCGGGTACTAGCGGGGGGCGATAATGAGCAGTTCTTC.

The chain combines TRBV5-1 with TRBJ1-1; TRBD1 matches at 7 bases. CDR3 length: 15 amino acids. CDR1 is SGHRS and CDR2 is YFSETQ in the germline V gene. J gave up 4 bases and V 2 bases, and 8 bases lay outside the gene matches. CDR3 nucleotide sequence: TGCGCCAGCAGCTTAATTCCGGGACAGTCCACTGAAGCTTTCTTT. This codes for CASSLIPGQSTEAFF.

The rearrangement joins TRBV30 to TRBJ1-1; D remains ambiguous. The CDR3 is 13 amino acids. V lost 5 bases to trimming and J lost 3 bases, with 13 bases between them. The germline gives CDR1 GTSNPN, CDR2 SVGIG (reference sequence). The CDR3 coding sequence is TGTGCCTGGGGCTCTGGGGTAGACACTGAAGCTTTCTTT. It encodes CAWGSGVDTEAFF.

The CDR3: CAISESSSNQPQHF. The CDR3 DNA reads as TGTGCCATCAGTGAGTCATCTAGCAATCAGCCCCAGCATTTT. V gene TRBV10-3 combines with J gene TRBJ1-5; no clear D gene. Germline CDR1 ENHRY, CDR2 SYGVKD. This CDR3 region has 14 residues. V was shortened by 0 bases and J by 0 bases, with 3 bases between the two germline ends.

The rearrangement joins TRBV6-1 to TRBJ1-2, with D perhaps matching TRBD1 (5 bases). The CDR3 sequence is 14 residues long. Germline V gene sequence: CDR1 MNHNS, CDR2 SASEGT. Trimming removed 3 bases at V and 2 bases at J, with 10 bases between. The CDR3 nucleotides read TGTGCCAGCAGTGAGAGGGGTTCCAACTATGGCTACACCTTC. Translated: CASSERGSNYGYTF.

DNA of the CDR3: TGTGCCAGCTCCCCCCAAGGGACAGATAACACTGAAGCTTTCTTT. Its translation: CASSPQGTDNTEAFF. The rearrangement joins TRBV18 to TRBJ1-1; the match to TRBD1 covers 7 bases. From germline, CDR1 is KGHSH and CDR2 LQKENI. V shed 6 bases and J 2 bases; nucleotides not matched to a gene: 9. The CDR3 contains 15 residues.

The genes are TRBV5-5 and TRBJ2-2, with D possibly TRBD2 on 6 matching bases. In germline, CDR1 is SGHKS, CDR2 YYEKEE (reference sequence). Trimming took off 2 bases at V and 4 bases at J, with 12 bases between the two ends. The CDR3 is 15 residues long. In nucleotides, the CDR3 is TGTGCCAGCAGCTTTTCCGGGACTGCCACCGGGGAGCTGTTTTTT. This gives the protein CASSFSGTATGELFF.

The rearrangement links TRBV15 to TRBJ2-1; the match to TRBD1 covers 7 bases. The length of the CDR3 is 12 residues. Germline V gene lookup returns CDR1 LNHNV and CDR2 YYDKDF (reference sequence). V trimming: 2 bases; J trimming: 10 bases; junction bases outside the gene matches: 2. CDR3 sequence reads: CATSRSGQEQFF. The CDR3 DNA follows: TGTGCCACCAGCAGATCGGGACAGGAGCAGTTCTTC.

This clone was recorded only once. This chain uses TRBV5-5 with TRBJ2-1; D might be TRBD2 (7 bases). Per the germline V gene, CDR1 is SGHKS and CDR2 is YYEKEE (reference sequence). The CDR3 spans 15 residues. V lost 3 bases, J lost 4 bases, and 14 bases lay in between. Here the CDR3 reads CASSSGGQNYNEQFF. The CDR3 DNA reads TGTGCCAGCAGCTCCGGGGGGCAGAATTACAATGAGCAGTTCTTC.

The J gene is TRBJ2-5, the V gene TRBV7-9; D call uncertain. The CDR3 loop spans 13 amino acids. Germline loops: CDR1 SEHNR, CDR2 FQNEAQ (reference sequence). The V end lost 5 bases, the J end lost 3 bases, and 10 bases lay between the germline ends. The CDR3 is CASSPVAEETQYF. The CDR3 bases are TGTGCCAGCAGCCCCGTGGCGGAAGAGACCCAGTACTTC.

The chain recombines TRBV6-2 or TRBV6-3 with TRBJ2-7; D remains ambiguous. The CDR3 loop spans 12 amino acids. Per the germline V gene, CDR1 is MNHEY and CDR2 is SVGEGT. V shed 4 bases and J shed 0 bases, with 4 bases lying between them. CDR3 residues: CASSSISYEQYF. CDR3 bases: TGTGCCAGCAGTTCCATCTCCTACGAGCAGTACTTC.

The V and J genes are TRBV6-1 and TRBJ1-2; D is possibly TRBD1 (6 bases). The V and J ends lost 1 base and 5 bases respectively, with 14 bases between them. This CDR3 has 15 residues. Germline V gene data show CDR1 as MNHNS and CDR2 as SASEGT. The CDR3 nucleotides are TGTGCCAGCAGTGAAGTGATGGGAGGGGGTTATGGCTACACCTTC. Residues: CASSEVMGGGYGYTF.

The CDR3 sequence is CASSYSTSGGAGEQFF. The CDR3 bases are TGTGCCAGCAGTTACTCGACGAGCGGGGGGGCCGGTGAGCAGTTCTTC. This chain connects TRBV6-2 or TRBV6-3 to TRBJ2-1, with 10 bases lining up with TRBD2. V shed 0 bases and J 9 bases; nucleotides not matched to a gene: 8. CDR3 length: 16 amino acids. The germline CDR1 and CDR2 sequences are MNHEY and SVGEGT.

The rearrangement links TRBV6-5 to TRBJ1-1; D uncertain. V lost 7 bases to trimming and J lost 4 bases, with 13 bases between them. CDR3 length equals 13 residues. Germline V gene sequence: CDR1 MNHEY, CDR2 SVGAGI. The CDR3 spells CASIFGWGTEAFF. The CDR3, as DNA: TGTGCCAGCATTTTTGGGTGGGGCACTGAAGCTTTCTTT.

The gene calls are TRBV29-1 and TRBJ1-1; TRBD1 is a possible D gene (5 bases). V was shortened by 3 bases and J by 6 bases, with 8 bases between the two germline ends. The CDR3 is 11 amino acids. Germline V lookup: CDR1 SQVTM, CDR2 ANQGSEA. The CDR3 DNA is TGCAGCGTTGAGGGGACCGCTGAAGCTTTCTTT. It codes for CSVEGTAEAFF.